What follows are 5 T cell receptor beta chains derived from one specimen sequenced in a study of long-term antiretroviral therapy in people with HIV. Survey level was the resolution at which the v3.0 immunoSEQ assay ran. Measured with immunoSEQ multiplex PCR; TCRdb has only the in-frame clones, and not every one. The sample shows fewer than 25,000 clones, more than 75% of them seen only once. The sample in question was unsorted PBMCs, obtained roughly 5.7 years after starting antiretroviral therapy. All receptors come from a young man with HIV.

The chain links TRBV29-1 to TRBJ2-1, with TRBD2 matching over 8 bases. Germline CDR1 SQVTM, CDR2 ANQGSEA. Losses at the gene ends were 7 bases for V and 4 bases for J; bases not matched to a gene: 3. This CDR3 is 12 amino acids long. The CDR3 reads CSAGGTYNEQFF. The CDR3 DNA sequence: TGCAGCGCGGGAGGGACTTACAATGAGCAGTTCTTC.

V is TRBV2 and J is TRBJ1-6, with D perhaps TRBD1 (5 bases). The CDR3 extends over 15 amino acids. Germline CDR1 and CDR2: SNHLY and FYNNEI. V was pared by 5 bases and J by 10 bases, with 18 bases between. This CDR3 reads CASSTGPPLPSPLHF. The CDR3 DNA reads TGTGCCAGCAGTACGGGACCGCCACTACCCTCACCCCTCCACTTT.

The chain uses TRBV4-2 and TRBJ1-2; unclear D gene. This CDR3 region has 13 residues. V was trimmed by 4 bases and J by 8 bases, leaving 14 bases between them. The germline gives CDR1 LGHNA, CDR2 YNFKEQ. CDR3: CASSPGGSGGYTF. Here the CDR3 DNA reads TGTGCCAGCAGCCCCGGAGGATCAGGCGGCTACACCTTC.

The count of this clone is one. The rearrangement uses TRBV15 and TRBJ1-2; D uncertain. Germline values: CDR1 LNHNV, CDR2 YYDKDF (reference sequence). Trimming stripped 0 bases from V and 4 bases from J, with 12 bases between. This CDR3 is built from 15 residues. CDR3 coding DNA: TGTGCCACCAGCAGAGATCGCGCGGGGATCTATGGCTACACCTTC. Its protein is CATSRDRAGIYGYTF.

CDR3 sequence: CASSHERDGFTGELFF. The CDR3 coding sequence is TGTGCCAGCAGCCATGAACGGGACGGATTCACCGGGGAGCTGTTTTTT. The V call is TRBV9, the J call TRBJ2-2, with D tentatively TRBD1 or TRBD2 (5 bases each). The V end lost 4 bases, the J end lost 4 bases, and 17 bases lay between the germline ends. The CDR3 is made up of 16 amino acids. In germline, CDR1 is SGDLS, CDR2 YYNGEE. The complete variable domain, with remaining parts taken from reference TRBV9 and TRBJ2-2, reads DSGVTQTPKHLITATGQRVTLRCSPRSGDLSVYWYQQSLDQGLQFLIQYYNGEERAKGNILERFSAQQFPDLHSELNLSSLELGDSALYFCASSHERDGFTGELFFGEGSRLTVL.